The 30 T cell receptor beta chains in this list originate from one sample, sequenced in a study of beta chain features in type 1 diabetes. Study-level results: Shorter TCRB CDR3s, moderately but significantly so, were found in Type 1 diabetes patients in all four CD4+ subsets.

For these TCRs, the target antigens are not known. Reverse transcription of all isolated RNA meant that expressed TCRB transcripts were sequenced. Method: immunoSEQ multiplex PCR; TCRdb's copy keeps in-frame clones and lacks some. The table includes 350,000 to 400,000 clones, around 13% detected once. What was sequenced was naive CD4+ T cells from blood. These receptors all stem from a woman aged 18-30 years with type 1 diabetes.

The chain links TRBV7-9 to TRBJ2-3; TRBD2 aligns across 7 bases. CDR1 is SEHNR, CDR2 FQNEAQ, per germline (reference sequence). V trimming: 5 bases; J trimming: 4 bases; junction bases outside the gene matches: 12. This CDR3 is 16 amino acids long. The CDR3 here is CASSHRPGGSADTQYF. CDR3 nucleotide sequence: TGTGCCAGCAGCCACCGGCCGGGCGGGAGCGCAGATACGCAGTATTTT. The variable domain in full, completed from reference TRBV7-9 and TRBJ2-3, reads DTGVSQNPRHKITKRGQNVTFRCDPISEHNRLYWYRQTLGQGPEFLTYFQNEAQLEKSRLLSDRFSAERPKGSFSTLEIQRTEQGDSAMYLCASSHRPGGSADTQYFGPGTRLTVL.

The table lists this clone with a few counts. The chain uses TRBV5-1 and TRBJ2-7; 7 bases are a match to TRBD2. The V segment lost 0 bases and the J segment 4 bases; nucleotides outside the gene matches: 7. CDR3 length: 15 amino acids. The germline V gene has CDR1 SGHRS and CDR2 YFSETQ. CDR3 residues: CASSLGAGATYEQYF. The CDR3 bases are TGCGCCAGCAGCTTGGGTGCGGGAGCTACGTACGAGCAGTACTTC. Complete variable domain (other parts from reference TRBV5-1 and TRBJ2-7): KAGVTQTPRYLIKTRGQQVTLSCSPISGHRSVSWYQQTPGQGLQFLFEYFSETQRNKGNFPGRFSGRQFSNSRSEMNVSTLELGDSALYLCASSLGAGATYEQYFGPGTRLTVT.

The chain carries TRBV11-3 and TRBJ2-5; TRBD2 aligns across 7 bases. The ends lost 4 bases at V and 1 base at J; junction bases unmatched: 0. This CDR3 is built from 13 residues. Per germline, CDR1 SGHNT and CDR2 YENEEA. In DNA, the CDR3 is TGTGCCAGCAGCTCGGGGGGCCAAGAGACCCAGTACTTC. As protein: CASSSGGQETQYF.

The chain employs TRBV6-6 and TRBJ2-1; D not certain. This CDR3 has 14 amino acids. CDR1 MNHNY and CDR2 SVGAGI come from the germline V gene (reference sequence). V lost 5 bases, J lost 0 bases, and 8 bases lay in between. CDR3 amino acids: CASSKDSSYNEQFF. The CDR3 bases are TGTGCCAGCAGTAAAGATAGCTCCTACAATGAGCAGTTCTTC.

The rearrangement links TRBV11-3 to TRBJ2-7; a weak D match, TRBD1 (5 bases). The V end lost 4 bases, the J end lost 4 bases, and 20 bases lay between the germline ends. CDR1 SGHNT and CDR2 YENEEA come from the germline V gene. This CDR3 is built from 16 residues. In DNA form, the CDR3 reads TGTGCCAGCAGCTCCATCGGACAACCTAAGCCTTACGAGCAGTACTTC. Protein sequence: CASSSIGQPKPYEQYF.

V and J are TRBV12-5 and TRBJ2-5; TRBD2 agrees at 11 bases. V trimming: 6 bases; J trimming: 0 bases; junction bases outside the gene matches: 3. The CDR3 runs 15 residues. Germline loops: CDR1 LGHNT, CDR2 FRNRAP. CDR3 nucleotide sequence: TGTGCTAGTGGACTGGGACTAGCGGACCAAGAGACCCAGTACTTC. It encodes CASGLGLADQETQYF.

The rearrangement links TRBV11-3 to TRBJ2-5; tentatively, D is TRBD2 (5 bases). Germline lookup yields CDR1 SGHNT and CDR2 YENEEA. Trimming left V 6 bases short and J 2 bases short, with 13 bases between. This CDR3 has 14 amino acids. CDR3 nucleotides: TGTGCCAGCAGGGAGAGGAGCGGACAAGAGACCCAGTACTTC. It encodes CASRERSGQETQYF.

The chain has TRBV6-5 and TRBJ2-3; TRBD2 is a possible D gene (6 bases). Germline CDR1 and CDR2: MNHEY and SVGAGI. Trimming stripped 2 bases from V and 6 bases from J, with 15 bases between. The CDR3 is 15 amino acids. In DNA, the CDR3 is TGTGCCAGCAGTTACGCGGGGAAGTCCGGGGATACGCAGTATTTT. It is translated as CASSYAGKSGDTQYF.

The V and J genes are TRBV6-4 and TRBJ2-1, with D tentatively TRBD2 (6 bases). The CDR3 runs to 17 residues. Germline CDR1 MRHNA, CDR2 SNTAGT. The V and J ends lost 8 bases and 1 base respectively, with 21 bases between them. The CDR3 nucleotides read TGTGCCAGCCCCGATTGGGTGGGGGGTGAATCCTACAATGAGCAGTTCTTC. The encoded protein is CASPDWVGGESYNEQFF.

The CDR3 spells CASSYTAGHNEQFF. The DNA for the CDR3 is TGTGCCAGCAGTTACACTGCGGGGCACAATGAGCAGTTCTTC. The chain recombines TRBV6-5 with TRBJ2-1, with D possibly being TRBD2 (6 bases). The CDR3 is 14 residues long. Germline values: CDR1 MNHEY, CDR2 SVGAGI. V was pared by 2 bases and J by 5 bases, with 10 bases between.

The chain uses TRBV7-9 and TRBJ2-4; 11 positions agree with TRBD1. Germline CDR1 reads SEHNR; CDR2 reads FQNEAQ (reference sequence). This CDR3 spans 14 amino acids. The J segment lost 6 bases and the V segment lost 5 bases, leaving 3 bases of the junction unmatched. For the CDR3, the DNA is TGTGCCAGCAGCGGACAGGGGGCGAGAAACATTCAGTACTTC. Translation: CASSGQGARNIQYF.

This clone was observed a handful of times. The CDR3 DNA reads TGTGCCAGCAGCGCGGGACAGCTTCGCTCCTACAATGAGCAGTTCTTC. It specifies CASSAGQLRSYNEQFF. The rearrangement uses TRBV9 and TRBJ2-1; TRBD1 agrees at 7 bases. Germline-derived CDR1 and CDR2 are SGDLS and YYNGEE. There are 16 residues in the CDR3. Germline trimming cut 3 bases from V and 0 bases from J; bases unmatched to any gene: 6.

This clone turned up a few times. The same CDR3 is also encoded by other DNA sequences in this sample. The V gene is TRBV5-1, the J gene TRBJ2-3; 13 bases match TRBD2. Germline CDR1 SGHRS, CDR2 YFSETQ. This CDR3 region has 15 residues. J lost 4 bases, V lost 4 bases, and 3 bases had no gene match. The CDR3 region has the DNA TGCGCCAGCAGCCCGGGACTAGCGGGACCAGATACGCAGTATTTT. Amino acid sequence: CASSPGLAGPDTQYF.

The V call is TRBV4-1, the J call TRBJ2-2, with D uncertain. This CDR3 region has 17 residues. Germline V lookup: CDR1 MGHRA, CDR2 YSYEKL. V was trimmed by 5 bases and J by 2 bases, leaving 18 bases between them. The CDR3 DNA sequence: TGCGCCAGCAGCTTCCCCCCAGCGCGTGTTAACACCGGGGAGCTGTTTTTT. This encodes CASSFPPARVNTGELFF.

This chain uses TRBV29-1 with TRBJ1-1, with D perhaps TRBD1 (5 bases). Germline assignment: CDR1 SQVTM and CDR2 ANQGSEA. Trimming took 4 bases from V and 3 from J, leaving 12 bases between them. This CDR3 spans 13 amino acids. Written as DNA, the CDR3 is TGCAGCGTTGGGAAGACAGTATACACTGAAGCTTTCTTT. Encoded protein: CSVGKTVYTEAFF. The full variable domain, with the rest looked up from reference TRBV29-1 and TRBJ1-1, is SAVISQKPSRDICQRGTSLTIQCQVDSQVTMMFWYRQQPGQSLTLIATANQGSEATYESGFVIDKFPISRPNLTFSTLTVSNMSPEDSSIYLCSVGKTVYTEAFFGQGTRLTVV.

The chain combines TRBV5-4 with TRBJ2-3, with TRBD1 as a possible D gene (6 bases). The germline V and J ends were trimmed by 4 bases and 2 bases, with 11 bases remaining between them. This CDR3 is 14 amino acids long. Germline assignment: CDR1 SGHNT and CDR2 YYREEE (reference sequence). The CDR3 loop is CASSRDRYTDTQYF. CDR3 DNA sequence: TGTGCCAGCAGCCGAGACAGGTACACAGATACGCAGTATTTT.

The V call is TRBV9, the J call TRBJ2-1, with 7 bases matching TRBD1. The CDR3 runs to 14 residues. CDR1 is SGDLS, CDR2 YYNGEE, per germline. J lost 4 bases, V lost 3 bases, and 4 bases had no gene match. DNA for the CDR3: TGTGCCAGCAGCGCGGGACAGCAGTACAATGAGCAGTTCTTC. This translates into CASSAGQQYNEQFF.

On this clone itself: Different DNA sequences within this sample yield the same CDR3. This sequence joins TRBV29-1 and TRBJ1-5; 7 nucleotides match TRBD1. V shed 5 bases and J 2 bases; nucleotides not matched to a gene: 3. Germline-derived CDR1 and CDR2 are SQVTM and ANQGSEA. The CDR3 covers 13 residues. Written as DNA, the CDR3 is TGCAGCGTTCTTACAGGGGGCAATCAGCCCCAGCATTTT. Its protein product is CSVLTGGNQPQHF.

A few counts support this clone. The CDR3, as DNA: TGTGCCAGCAGCTCAACCCCTAGCGGGATCTCCTACAATGAGCAGTTCTTC. Its protein is CASSSTPSGISYNEQFF. The chain combines TRBV11-3 with TRBJ2-1; 9 bases map to TRBD2. The CDR3 runs 17 residues. CDR1 is SGHNT, CDR2 YENEEA, per germline. With 4 bases clipped from V and 0 bases from J, the junction kept 7 bases outside the gene matches. Together with reference TRBV11-3 and TRBJ2-1, the CDR3 gives the full variable domain: EAGVVQSPRYKIIEKKQPVAFWCNPISGHNTLYWYLQNLGQGPELLIRYENEEAVDDSQLPKDRFSAERLKGVDSTLKIQPAELGDSAVYLCASSSTPSGISYNEQFFGPGTRLTVL.

A few counts support this clone. The chain links TRBV9 to TRBJ2-5; D is perhaps TRBD2 (7 bases). CDR3 length equals 15 residues. V gave up 4 bases and J gave up 2 bases, with 15 bases separating them. Per the germline V gene, CDR1 is SGDLS and CDR2 is YYNGEE. The CDR3 coding sequence is TGTGCCAGCAGCAACGGGGGGCCCCTTCAAGAGACCCAGTACTTC. Its translation: CASSNGGPLQETQYF. Complete variable domain (other parts from reference TRBV9 and TRBJ2-5): DSGVTQTPKHLITATGQRVTLRCSPRSGDLSVYWYQQSLDQGLQFLIQYYNGEERAKGNILERFSAQQFPDLHSELNLSSLELGDSALYFCASSNGGPLQETQYFGPGTRLLVL.

The chain has TRBV7-9 and TRBJ2-1, with TRBD2 matching over 7 bases. Germline V gene data show CDR1 as SEHNR and CDR2 as FQNEAQ (reference sequence). This CDR3 is 15 amino acids long. J lost 15 bases, V lost 10 bases, and 24 bases had no gene match. The CDR3 region has the DNA TGTGCCACCCAGTTATCAGGTGCTGCGCCGGGGAGGGGGTTCTTC. Its protein product is CATQLSGAAPGRGFF.

This chain joins TRBV19 and TRBJ2-7, with D perhaps TRBD2 (6 bases). This CDR3 comprises 15 residues. Per germline, CDR1 LNHDA and CDR2 SQIVND (reference sequence). Trimming shortened V by 5 bases and J by 2 bases, and 16 bases separated the two germline ends. CDR3 sequence: CASSDPGTVAYEQYF. DNA of the CDR3: TGTGCCAGTAGTGATCCCGGGACTGTAGCCTACGAGCAGTACTTC.

This clone has just a few counts. The chain is built from TRBV28 and TRBJ2-4; tentative D call: TRBD2 (7 bases). Germline CDR1 is MDHEN and CDR2 is SYDVKM. V lost 3 bases and J lost 13, with 10 bases in between. The CDR3 is 11 residues long. CDR3 sequence (DNA): TGTGCCAGCAGTTTCCGGGGGGCCCAGTACTTC. It specifies CASSFRGAQYF.

The chain couples TRBV18 to TRBJ2-7, with 11 bases matching TRBD2. Trimming at V came to 0 bases and at J to 3 bases, leaving 7 bases not matched to a gene. Germline CDR1 is KGHSH and CDR2 is LQKENI. The CDR3 length is 17 residues. The CDR3 bases are TGTGCCAGCTCACCACCCGGGACTAGCGGAACTGACTACGAGCAGTACTTC. This encodes CASSPPGTSGTDYEQYF.

The chain is built from TRBV27 and TRBJ2-7, with D possibly matching TRBD2 (5 bases). This CDR3 region has 14 residues. Germline CDR1 reads MNHEY; CDR2 reads SMNVEV (reference sequence). Trimming cost V 10 bases and J 2 bases, with 18 bases left between them. The CDR3 protein is CATGRGIRTYEQYF. For the CDR3, the DNA is TGTGCCACCGGACGGGGAATAAGGACCTACGAGCAGTACTTC.

This clone was counted between two and nine times. The chain combines TRBV18 with TRBJ2-5; 8 nucleotides align to TRBD1. Trimming took 0 bases from V and 5 from J; bases not matched to a gene: 8. Germline loops: CDR1 KGHSH, CDR2 LQKENI. This CDR3 is built from 16 residues. The CDR3 DNA sequence: TGTGCCAGCTCACCACCGGTGGACAGGGCCCGGGAGACCCAGTACTTC. Translating it yields CASSPPVDRARETQYF.

This clone was observed a few times. The chain links TRBV29-1 to TRBJ1-6; 10 nucleotides align to TRBD1. This CDR3 spans 14 amino acids. The junction had 9 bases not matched to a gene; V was cut back by 8 bases and J by 8 bases. CDR1 and CDR2 from the germline V gene are SQVTM and ANQGSEA. DNA for the CDR3: TGCAGCACTCGGACAGGGGGTCTTGATTCACCCCTCCACTTT. This encodes CSTRTGGLDSPLHF. Full variable domain (remainder filled in from reference TRBV29-1 and TRBJ1-6): SAVISQKPSRDICQRGTSLTIQCQVDSQVTMMFWYRQQPGQSLTLIATANQGSEATYESGFVIDKFPISRPNLTFSTLTVSNMSPEDSSIYLCSTRTGGLDSPLHFGNGTRLTVT.

The CDR3 sequence: CASSQPGDRTQYF. CDR3 bases: TGCGCCAGCAGTCAGCCGGGGGACCGTACGCAGTATTTT. This chain connects TRBV4-1 to TRBJ2-3; D is perhaps TRBD2 (6 bases). V gave up 6 bases and J gave up 8 bases, with 15 bases separating them. Germline CDR1 is MGHRA and CDR2 is YSYEKL. This CDR3 has 13 amino acids.

There are a few counts of this clone. The J gene is TRBJ2-2, the V gene TRBV5-1; 7 positions match TRBD1. The V segment lost 2 bases and the J segment 1 base; nucleotides outside the gene matches: 5. CDR3 size: 16 residues. The germline V gene has CDR1 SGHRS and CDR2 YFSETQ. The CDR3 DNA reads TGCGCCAGCAGCTTCGGACAGGCTCGGAACACCGGGGAGCTGTTTTTT. It is translated as CASSFGQARNTGELFF.

Only a few counts were recorded for this clone. This chain connects TRBV5-1 to TRBJ2-3; D unresolved. Germline CDR1 is SGHRS and CDR2 is YFSETQ. V lost 0 bases and J lost 0, with 8 bases in between. CDR3 length: 15 amino acids. The DNA of the CDR3 is TGCGCCAGCAGCTTGGAACCGAGGAGCACAGATACGCAGTATTTT. Translation: CASSLEPRSTDTQYF.